This T cell receptor (beta chain) was profiled in a study of post-analysis software for immune sequencing data. Study-level points and caveats: Normalized Chao1 diversity was significantly reduced in patients versus controls. Roughly 5 TRBV segments occurring more often in patients than controls included TRBV5-6, TRBV5-1 and TRBV20-1.

V was pared by 3 bases and J by 0 bases, with 18 bases between. Germline CDR1 reads LGHNA; CDR2 reads YSLEER. This CDR3 comprises 17 residues. TCR beta cDNA libraries had unique molecular identifiers. Some 500,000 cDNA molecules were obtained from around 1 to 10 million T cells. MiXCR was run by TCRdb on the PCR reads, yielding one entry per CDR3 protein. Among fewer than 600,000 distinct CDR3 sequences, roughly 46% were seen once, and the ten largest hold around an eighth. This clonotype was counted a few times. The antigen is undetermined. This TCR came from a girl aged 10 to 17 with multiple sclerosis. Specimen: blood. The V gene is TRBV4-3, the J gene TRBJ2-7, with a possible D match to TRBD2 (7 bases). The CDR3: CASSQDYSGGPSYEQYF. The CDR3 DNA follows: TGCGCCAGCAGCCAGGACTATTCCGGGGGGCCCTCCTACGAGCAGTACTTC.